The sequence of this TCR beta chain was determined in a study of CD8 T cells in Susac syndrome. Whole-study findings and limits: That the number of individuals in its TCR sequencing and HLA analysis was relatively small was acknowledged by the study.

RNA in amounts of roughly 0.5 to 1 ug was reverse transcribed with random hexamers. TCRdb processed the immunoSEQ multiplex PCR reads anew with MiXCR; each CDR3 protein has one entry. The sample contains about 70,000 distinct CDR3 sequences, 96% of which appear only once. As for this clonotype: Its antigen remains unknown.

This CDR3 region has 17 residues. Trimming at V came to 11 bases and at J to 0 bases, leaving 13 bases not matched to a gene. CDR1 is ENHRY and CDR2 is SYGVKD in the germline V gene. The source is a human donor with multiple sclerosis. The specimen sequenced was CD4+ T cells from PBMCs. V gene TRBV10-3 combines with J gene TRBJ2-2, with TRBD2 matching over 9 bases. The CDR3 coding sequence is TGTGCCGCCCGCTGGGCTAGCGGGGAGGCGAACACCGGGGAGCTGTTTTTT. This translates into CAARWASGEANTGELFF.